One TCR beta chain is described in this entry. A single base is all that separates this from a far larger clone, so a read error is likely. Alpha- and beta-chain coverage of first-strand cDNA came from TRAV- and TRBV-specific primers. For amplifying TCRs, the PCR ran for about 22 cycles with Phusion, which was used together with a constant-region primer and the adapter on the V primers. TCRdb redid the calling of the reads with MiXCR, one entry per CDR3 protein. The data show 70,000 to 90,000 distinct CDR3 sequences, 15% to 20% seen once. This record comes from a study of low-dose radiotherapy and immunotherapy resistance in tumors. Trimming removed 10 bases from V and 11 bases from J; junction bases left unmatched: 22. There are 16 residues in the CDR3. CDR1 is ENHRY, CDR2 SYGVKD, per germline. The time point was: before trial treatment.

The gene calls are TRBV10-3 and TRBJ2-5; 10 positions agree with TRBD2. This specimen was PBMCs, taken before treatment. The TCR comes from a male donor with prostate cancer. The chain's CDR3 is CATVGNLAGEYNEQYF. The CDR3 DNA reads TGTGCCACCGTGGGCAACCTAGCGGGGGAATACAATGAGCAGTACTTC.